The 3 T cell receptor beta chains reported below all come from one sample, sequenced in a study of blood T cell repertoires in COVID-19. Produced via immunoSEQ multiplex PCR; TCRdb's table is partial and in-frame only. The sample contains around 60,000 clones, 90% of which appear only once. Material for sequencing was peripheral blood. The receptor source for this set is a man aged 60 to 69 with active COVID-19.

This chain connects TRBV28 to TRBJ1-6; TRBD1 matches 8 bases. There are 14 residues in the CDR3. CDR1 is MDHEN and CDR2 is SYDVKM in the germline V gene. J gave up 8 bases and V 6 bases, and 6 bases lay outside the gene matches. CDR3 coding DNA: TGTGCCAGCAGCCTCGACAGGGGTCATTCACCCCTCCACTTT. Translated: CASSLDRGHSPLHF.

The chain uses TRBV27 and TRBJ2-5; D is possibly TRBD1 (5 bases). V lost 5 bases and J lost 7, with 14 bases in between. Germline CDR1 and CDR2: MNHEY and SMNVEV (reference sequence). This CDR3 comprises 13 residues. As DNA, the CDR3 is TGTGCCAGCAGTCCGACAGTCTATACGACCCAGTACTTC. Translating it yields CASSPTVYTTQYF.

The chain uses TRBV5-1 and TRBJ1-6; 9 nucleotides agree with TRBD1. Germline V gene data show CDR1 as SGHRS and CDR2 as YFSETQ. The junction had 6 bases not matched to a gene; V was cut back by 7 bases and J by 1 base. This CDR3 spans 16 amino acids. Written as DNA, the CDR3 is TGCGCCAGCGGACAGGGGAGTACGTCCTATAATTCACCCCTCCACTTT. Amino acids: CASGQGSTSYNSPLHF.